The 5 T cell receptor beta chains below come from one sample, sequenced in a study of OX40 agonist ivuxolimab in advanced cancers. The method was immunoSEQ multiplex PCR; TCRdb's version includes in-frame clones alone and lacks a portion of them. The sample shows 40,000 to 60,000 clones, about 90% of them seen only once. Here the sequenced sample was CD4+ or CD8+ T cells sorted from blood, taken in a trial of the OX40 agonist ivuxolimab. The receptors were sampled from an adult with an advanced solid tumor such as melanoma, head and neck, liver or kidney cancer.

CDR3 sequence reads: CASSAMDSPKGTEAFF. Here the CDR3 DNA reads TGTGCCAGTAGTGCGATGGACAGCCCAAAGGGCACTGAAGCTTTCTTT. The J gene is TRBJ1-1, the V gene TRBV19; possibly TRBD1 for D (6 bases). The CDR3 covers 16 residues. Per the germline V gene, CDR1 is LNHDA and CDR2 is SQIVND (reference sequence). Trimming pared 5 bases from V and 4 bases from J, leaving 20 bases between.

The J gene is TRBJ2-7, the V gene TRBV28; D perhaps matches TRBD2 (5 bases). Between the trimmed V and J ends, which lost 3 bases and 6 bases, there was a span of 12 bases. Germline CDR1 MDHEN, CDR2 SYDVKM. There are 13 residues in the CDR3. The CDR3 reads CASSFGVPPEQYF. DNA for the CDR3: TGTGCCAGCAGTTTCGGGGTGCCCCCCGAGCAGTACTTC.

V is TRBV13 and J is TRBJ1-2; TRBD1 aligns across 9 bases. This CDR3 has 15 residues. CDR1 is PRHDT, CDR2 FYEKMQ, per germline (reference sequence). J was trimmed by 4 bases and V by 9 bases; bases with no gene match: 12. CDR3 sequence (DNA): TGTGCCAGTGCCCGATACCCGACAGGGGGCTATGGCTACACCTTC. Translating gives CASARYPTGGYGYTF.

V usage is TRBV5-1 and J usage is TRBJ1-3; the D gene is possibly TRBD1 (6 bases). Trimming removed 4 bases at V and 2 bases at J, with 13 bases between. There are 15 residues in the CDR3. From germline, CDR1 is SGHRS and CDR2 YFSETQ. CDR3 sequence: CASSQTTGTGNTIYF. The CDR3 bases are TGCGCCAGCAGCCAAACTACAGGGACTGGAAACACCATATATTTT.

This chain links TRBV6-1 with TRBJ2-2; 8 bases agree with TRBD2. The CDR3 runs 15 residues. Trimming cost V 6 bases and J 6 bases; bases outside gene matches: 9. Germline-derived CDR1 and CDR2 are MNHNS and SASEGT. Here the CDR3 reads CASRTGTGGSGELFF. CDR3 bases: TGTGCCAGCAGAACCGGGACGGGGGGGTCCGGGGAGCTGTTTTTT.